The rows below give T cell receptor beta chains drawn from one sample of a study of T cell responses to AZD1222 COVID-19 vaccine. The protocol was immunoSEQ multiplex PCR, while the TCRdb copy is restricted to in-frame clones and leaves out a portion. The data show 130,000 or so clones, approximately 83% seen once. Sequencing used peripheral blood, obtained on day 0 of AZD1222 vaccination. The origin of the receptors is an adult in good health. The CDR3 runs from the conserved cysteine through the conserved F or W. D genes are given only for firm matches. The size entry is marked missing in some rows and otherwise reads once, few, many or a size class.

TRBD1	-	TRBV29-1	TRBJ1-1	TGCAGCGTTTCGCACAGGGGGGGGAACACTGAAGCTTTCTTT	CSVSHRGGNTEAFF
TRBD1	-	TRBV27	TRBJ2-7	TGTGCCAGCAGTCCCCTGGGACAGGGTAGAAGCGAGCAGTACTTC	CASSPLGQGRSEQYF
-	-	TRBV9	TRBJ1-3	TGTGCCAGCTCAGTCTTGGGAAACACCATATATTTT	CASSVLGNTIYF
TRBD1	-	TRBV6-5	TRBJ2-2	TGTGCCAGCGGGGGACAGGGAGGGACCGGGGAGCTGTTTTTT	CASGGQGGTGELFF
TRBD2	-	TRBV5-1	TRBJ2-7	TGCGCCAGCAGCTTAGGAGCGGGGGGGCTCTACGAGCAGTACTTC	CASSLGAGGLYEQYF
-	-	TRBV24-1	TRBJ2-3	TGTGCCACCAGTGATTTAGTCCCAGATACGCAGTATTTT	CATSDLVPDTQYF
-	-	TRBV30	TRBJ1-6	TGTGCCTGGAGGGGTGGGACGTCCGCAAATTCACCCCTCCACTTT	CAWRGGTSANSPLHF
-	-	TRBV23-1	TRBJ2-7	TGCGCCAGCAGTCAAAGCCAGTTATCCTACGAGCAGTACTTC	CASSQSQLSYEQYF
-	few	TRBV7-8	TRBJ2-7	TGTGCCAGCAGCTTACAAAGGACATCCTCCTACGAGCAGTACTTC	CASSLQRTSSYEQYF
TRBD1	once	TRBV7-9	TRBJ1-1	TGTGCCAGCAGTCAACAGGGGGCGAATGAAGCTTTCTTT	CASSQQGANEAFF
-	few	TRBV19	TRBJ2-5	TGTGCCAGTAGTTCTGTGTGGGAGACCCAGTACTTC	CASSSVWETQYF
TRBD1	-	TRBV3-1/TRBV3-2	TRBJ2-7	TGTGCCAGCAGCTTAAGAGGGGACAGGGGACAGTACTTC	CASSLRGDRGQYF
-	-	TRBV6-5	TRBJ2-7	TGTGCCAGCAGTAAGCTAGCGATCAAACACGAGCAGTACTTC	CASSKLAIKHEQYF
-	few	TRBV14	TRBJ2-3	TGTGCCAGCAGCCAAGTCATGGGACCAGATACGCAGTATTTT	CASSQVMGPDTQYF
TRBD2	-	TRBV6-4	TRBJ2-1	TGTGCCAGCAGTGACGTAGCGGGGGGGCGAAATGAGCAGTTCTTC	CASSDVAGGRNEQFF
TRBD1	-	TRBV25-1	TRBJ2-1	TGTGCCAGCAGTGAGGGACAGGGCGCCGTGGGAACCCGCGATGAGCAGTTCTTC	CASSEGQGAVGTRDEQFF
TRBD2	-	TRBV4-1	TRBJ2-3	TGCGCCAGCAGCCAAATACTAGCGGATACGCAGTATTTT	CASSQILADTQYF
-	-	TRBV7-3	TRBJ2-5	TGTGCCAGCAGCTTACAGTCCGGGTTTCAAGAGACCCAGTACTTC	CASSLQSGFQETQYF
-	-	TRBV6-5	TRBJ1-4	TGTGCCAGCAGTTACTCGGAAGATGAAAAACTGTTTTTT	CASSYSEDEKLFF
-	-	TRBV7-2	TRBJ2-5	TGTGCCAGCAGCTTAAACAGGATAGAGACCCAGTACTTC	CASSLNRIETQYF
-	-	TRBV7-7	TRBJ2-2	TGTGCCAGCAGCTTCAGACAGGACCCCGGGGAGCTGTTTTTT	CASSFRQDPGELFF
-	-	TRBV2	TRBJ2-1	TGTGCCAGCAGCGGGGGTCTTGAGCAGTTCTTC	CASSGGLEQFF
-	-	TRBV5-1	TRBJ1-5	TGCGCCAGCAGCTTGGTGGGGGGCAGCAATCAGCCCCAGCATTTT	CASSLVGGSNQPQHF
TRBD1	-	TRBV28	TRBJ1-5	TGTGCCAGCAGTTTAATGGAGGCCGGACAGGGTATCTTATACAATCAGCCCCAGCATTTT	CASSLMEAGQGILYNQPQHF
TRBD2	few	TRBV2	TRBJ2-7	TGTGCCAGCAGAAGCGGGAGTTGGTACGAGCAGTACTTC	CASRSGSWYEQYF
-	few	TRBV12-3/TRBV12-4	TRBJ1-1	TGTGCCAGCAGTCGGGCCAACACTGAAGCTTTCTTT	CASSRANTEAFF
TRBD2	-	TRBV20-1	TRBJ2-3	TGCAGTGCTAGTCTAGCGGGAGGGCCCAGCACAGATACGCAGTATTTT	CSASLAGGPSTDTQYF
-	-	TRBV27	TRBJ1-1	TGTGCCAGCAGTCCCCTCTTAAGGGGCACTGAAGCTTTCTTT	CASSPLLRGTEAFF
TRBD2	-	TRBV4-1	TRBJ2-3	TGCGCCAGCAGCCAACAGAATATCGGTCTAGCGGGTGGTAGCACAGATACGCAGTATTTT	CASSQQNIGLAGGSTDTQYF
TRBD2	-	TRBV5-8	TRBJ2-3	TGTGCCAGCAGTGGGCTAGCGGATATCGATACGCAGTATTTT	CASSGLADIDTQYF
-	-	TRBV11-3	TRBJ2-3	TGTGCCAGCAGCTTAGGAAGGGACGCAGATACGCAGTATTTT	CASSLGRDADTQYF
-	few	TRBV7-3	TRBJ1-6	TGTGCCAGCAGCTCACGGGGGGATTCACCCCTCCACTTT	CASSSRGDSPLHF
-	-	TRBV27	TRBJ1-2	TGTGCCAGCAGTTGGGGTTATAACTATGGCTACACCTTC	CASSWGYNYGYTF
-	-	TRBV27	TRBJ1-5	TGTGCCAGCAGAACCGCGAAAGGGGCCGGAGGTGGGCCCCAGCATTTT	CASRTAKGAGGGPQHF
TRBD1	-	TRBV24-1	TRBJ1-1	TGTGCCACCAGTGATTTGGGAGGACGTGGGACAGGGTCGGGTACTTTCTTT	CATSDLGGRGTGSGTFF
-	-	TRBV14	TRBJ1-1	TGTGCCAGCAGCCAAGATTTTATAACTGAAGCTTTCTTT	CASSQDFITEAFF
-	-	TRBV5-1	TRBJ1-1	TGCGCCAGCAGCTTTATACAGCCGAACACTGAAGCTTTCTTT	CASSFIQPNTEAFF
TRBD1	few	TRBV27	TRBJ2-2	TGTGCCAGCAGTACGCGGACAGGGTCCGGGGAGCTGTTTTTT	CASSTRTGSGELFF
-	-	TRBV28	TRBJ1-1	TGTGCCAGCAGTTTATCAACCGGTACCGATTTCTTT	CASSLSTGTDFF
-	-	TRBV7-9	TRBJ1-1	TGTGCCAGCAGCTCCTTCGGGGGATTGGGCACTGAAGCTTTCTTT	CASSSFGGLGTEAFF
-	-	TRBV4-1	TRBJ1-6	TGCGCCAGCAACATCATAGGATCGAACCATGGTAATTCACCCCTCCACTTT	CASNIIGSNHGNSPLHF
-	few	TRBV6-4	TRBJ2-1	TGTGCCAGCAGTGACCGTGGGGACCTCAATGAGCAGTTCTTC	CASSDRGDLNEQFF
-	-	TRBV20-1	TRBJ2-5	TGCAGTGCTAGCGGGAGTCAAACCCAGTACTTC	CSASGSQTQYF